This TCR beta chain was recorded in a study of healthy donors' naive CD4 and CD8 T cells. Study in general: Donors spanned ages 20-25, 40-50 and 60-70 years, half female. A new alpha primer set targeted every functional IMGT alpha variant. Notes on the study in general: Roughly 13% of CD4/CD8 propensity variance appeared explained by V, J and CDR3 charge.

CDR3 length equals 13 residues. V was trimmed by 7 bases and J by 7 bases, leaving 17 bases between them. Germline CDR1 reads SQVTM; CDR2 reads ANQGSEA. Sorting defined naive CD4+ as CD4+CD8-CD45RO-CD45RA+ and naive CD8+ as CD8+CD4-CD45RA+CD27bright. Starting from 500 ng of total RNA, TCR libraries were made with linear amplification. Using its own MiXCR run on the reads, TCRdb lists one record per CDR3 protein. The table records some 190,000 distinct CDR3 sequences, over 60% of them present only once. As regards this clonotype: Antigen: not known.

The source is a pool of human donors in good health; the sample pools cells from several healthy donors. The sequenced sample was naive CD4+ and CD8+ T cells sorted from blood, pooled from several donors. This chain connects TRBV29-1 to TRBJ2-1; a possible D gene is TRBD1 (5 bases). As DNA, the CDR3 is TGCAGCGCCGAAGCCCCAGGGCGGAATGAGCAGTTCTTC. Translating gives CSAEAPGRNEQFF.